Following are 12 T cell receptor beta chains from one sample sequenced in a study of human T cells and chemical hapten exposure. Time point described: pre-sensitization, week 0. Treatment described: therapeutic diphenylcyclopropenone sensitization with weekly scalp DPC. TCRdb re-called the RACE reads with MiXCR, one entry per CDR3 protein. The data show about 120,000 distinct CDR3 sequences, with approximately 12% seen just once and 2.8% held by the top ten. The sample consisted of whole blood, taken in connection with sensitization to the hapten diphenylcyclopropenone (DPC). The receptor set was obtained from a woman between 18 and 29 years old with alopecia areata. Some clones in this sample may be carry-over from other donors' samples.

V is TRBV18 and J is TRBJ2-1; D possibly corresponds to TRBD2 (6 bases). Germline loops: CDR1 KGHSH, CDR2 LQKENI. The CDR3 length is 16 residues. V shed 2 bases and J shed 7 bases, with 18 bases lying between them. The CDR3 bases are TGTGCCAGCTCACCAAGGGGTAGCGGTCAATCAAATGAGCAGTTCTTC. This gives the protein CASSPRGSGQSNEQFF.

The chain joins TRBV6-2 or TRBV6-3 to TRBJ1-1, with a tentative D call TRBD1 (5 bases). Germline lookup yields CDR1 MNHEY and CDR2 SVGEGT. The CDR3 covers 17 residues. Trimming stripped 6 bases from V and 6 bases from J, with 26 bases between. The CDR3 loop reads CASRKPGVGQNKAEAFF. As DNA, the CDR3 is TGTGCCAGCAGGAAGCCGGGGGTCGGGCAAAATAAAGCTGAAGCTTTCTTT.

V usage is TRBV29-1 and J usage is TRBJ2-5; D is perhaps TRBD1 (6 bases). Trimming removed 7 bases at V and 2 bases at J, with 11 bases between. Germline V CDR1 and CDR2: SQVTM, ANQGSEA. The CDR3 is 12 amino acids. The CDR3 sequence: CSALQGQETQYF. The CDR3 DNA reads as TGCAGCGCACTACAGGGACAAGAGACCCAGTACTTC.

This clonotype was picked up many times. The chain employs TRBV20-1 and TRBJ2-7, with 7 positions matching TRBD1. There are 13 residues in the CDR3. Unmatched junction bases numbered 6, after V lost 3 bases and J lost 4 bases. CDR1 and CDR2 (germline): DFQATT, SNEGSKA (reference sequence). CDR3: CSASAMGQYEQYF. As DNA, the CDR3 is TGCAGTGCTAGCGCCATGGGACAGTACGAGCAGTACTTC.

Many counts were recorded for this clonotype. The gene calls are TRBV2 and TRBJ2-7; tentatively, D is TRBD1 (6 bases). Germline CDR1 is SNHLY and CDR2 is FYNNEI. There are 14 residues in the CDR3. V lost 6 bases to trimming and J lost 2 bases, with 14 bases between them. CDR3 DNA: TGTGCCAGCAGCTCGGACAGCTTAACCTACGAGCAGTACTTC. Residues: CASSSDSLTYEQYF.

The chain couples TRBV5-6 to TRBJ2-2; a possible D gene is TRBD1 (6 bases). There are 15 residues in the CDR3. Germline values: CDR1 SGHDT, CDR2 YYEEEE. Between the trimmed V and J ends, which lost 0 bases and 6 bases, there was a span of 12 bases. The CDR3 loop is CASSLEGVSSGELFF. The CDR3 nucleotides are TGTGCCAGCAGCTTGGAGGGGGTATCGTCCGGGGAGCTGTTTTTT.

This clonotype has only a few counts. V and J are TRBV6-5 and TRBJ1-1; TRBD1 is a possible D gene (5 bases). Deletions cut 8 bases from V and 1 base from J, with 14 bases between. This CDR3 spans 14 amino acids. Germline V lookup: CDR1 MNHEY, CDR2 SVGAGI. The CDR3 protein is CASDKRRGNTEAFF. DNA of the CDR3: TGTGCCAGCGATAAAAGGAGGGGGAACACTGAAGCTTTCTTT.

The chain is built from TRBV29-1 and TRBJ1-4, with D maybe TRBD1 (6 bases). CDR3 length: 13 residues. Per the germline V gene, CDR1 is SQVTM and CDR2 is ANQGSEA. The V end lost 3 bases, the J end lost 3 bases, and 8 bases lay between the germline ends. CDR3 in DNA: TGCAGCGTTGAGGACAGACCTAATGAAAAACTGTTTTTT. Protein: CSVEDRPNEKLFF.

This clonotype was counted a few times. V gene TRBV12-3 or TRBV12-4 combines with J gene TRBJ1-6; 8 bases are shared with TRBD1. CDR3 size: 16 residues. V was clipped by 5 bases and J by 9 bases; unmatched bases: 12. The CDR3 region is CASSPRDRRCGSPLHF. In DNA, the CDR3 is TGTGCCAGCAGTCCCCGGGACAGGAGGTGTGGTTCACCCCTCCACTTT.

This clonotype was seen a few times. The rearrangement uses TRBV4-3 and TRBJ2-2; no clear D gene. The CDR3 is made up of 15 amino acids. The germline gives CDR1 LGHNA, CDR2 YSLEER. Trimming stripped 1 base from V and 0 bases from J, with 6 bases between. Here the CDR3 reads CASSQGGPNTGELFF. The CDR3 bases are TGCGCCAGCAGCCAAGGCGGCCCGAACACCGGGGAGCTGTTTTTT.

This clonotype was recorded at least ten times. The CDR3 DNA sequence: TGTGCCAGCAGCCCATTGGGGACTGGAAACACCATATATTTT. Its protein product is CASSPLGTGNTIYF. The chain employs TRBV11-2 and TRBJ1-3; the D is unclear. This CDR3 contains 14 residues. V was clipped by 5 bases and J by 2 bases, with 10 bases between them. Germline CDR1 and CDR2: SGHAT and FQNNGV.

The chain has TRBV29-1 and TRBJ2-3, with 10 bases matching TRBD2. Per the germline V gene, CDR1 is SQVTM and CDR2 is ANQGSEA. V trimming: 6 bases; J trimming: 2 bases; junction bases outside the gene matches: 5. The CDR3 extends over 14 amino acids. This CDR3 reads CSVVAGGFTDTQYF. The CDR3, as DNA: TGCAGCGTAGTAGCGGGGGGATTCACAGATACGCAGTATTTT.